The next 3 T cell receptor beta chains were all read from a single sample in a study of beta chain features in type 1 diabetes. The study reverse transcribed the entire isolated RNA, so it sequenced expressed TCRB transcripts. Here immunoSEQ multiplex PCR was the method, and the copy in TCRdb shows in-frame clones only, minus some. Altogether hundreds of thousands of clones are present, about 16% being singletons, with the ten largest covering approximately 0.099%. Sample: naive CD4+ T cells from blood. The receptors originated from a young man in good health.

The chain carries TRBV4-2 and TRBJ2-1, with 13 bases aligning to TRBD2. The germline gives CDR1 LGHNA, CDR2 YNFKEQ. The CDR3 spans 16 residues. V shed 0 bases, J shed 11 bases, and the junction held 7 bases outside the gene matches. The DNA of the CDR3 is TGTGCCAGCAGCCAAGAAGACCCACTAGCGGGGGGGAAGCAGTTCTTC. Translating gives CASSQEDPLAGGKQFF.

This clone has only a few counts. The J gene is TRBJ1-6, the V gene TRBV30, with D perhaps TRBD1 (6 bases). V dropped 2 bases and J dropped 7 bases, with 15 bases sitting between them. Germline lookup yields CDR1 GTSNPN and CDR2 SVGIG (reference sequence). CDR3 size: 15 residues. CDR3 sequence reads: CAWSKTDRRNSPLHF. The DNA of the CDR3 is TGTGCCTGGAGTAAGACTGACAGGAGGAATTCACCCCTCCACTTT.

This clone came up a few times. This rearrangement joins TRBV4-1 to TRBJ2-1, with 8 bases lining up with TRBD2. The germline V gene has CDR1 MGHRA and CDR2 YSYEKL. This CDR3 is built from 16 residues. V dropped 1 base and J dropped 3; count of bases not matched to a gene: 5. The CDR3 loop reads CASSQGRTSGYNEQFF. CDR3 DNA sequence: TGCGCCAGCAGCCAAGGTCGAACTAGCGGCTACAATGAGCAGTTCTTC.